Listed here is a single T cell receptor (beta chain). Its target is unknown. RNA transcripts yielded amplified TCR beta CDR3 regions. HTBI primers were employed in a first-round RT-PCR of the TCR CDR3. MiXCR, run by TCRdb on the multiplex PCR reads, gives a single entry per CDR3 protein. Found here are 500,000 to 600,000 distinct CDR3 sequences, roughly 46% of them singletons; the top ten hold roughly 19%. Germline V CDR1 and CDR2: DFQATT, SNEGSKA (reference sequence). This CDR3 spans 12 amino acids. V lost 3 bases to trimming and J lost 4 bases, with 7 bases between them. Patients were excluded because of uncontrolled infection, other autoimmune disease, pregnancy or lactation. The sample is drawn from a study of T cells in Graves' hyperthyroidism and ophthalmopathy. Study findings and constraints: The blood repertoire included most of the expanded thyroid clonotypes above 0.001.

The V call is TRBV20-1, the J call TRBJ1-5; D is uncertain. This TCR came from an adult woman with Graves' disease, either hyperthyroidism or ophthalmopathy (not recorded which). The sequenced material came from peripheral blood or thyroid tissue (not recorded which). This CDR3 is CSASYQNQPQHF. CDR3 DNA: TGCAGTGCTAGTTACCAGAATCAGCCCCAGCATTTT.